The clone carrying this TCR beta chain was seen once. Some clones are missing from TCRdb's copy, which holds only in-frame ones; the method was immunoSEQ multiplex PCR. The sample includes tens of thousands of clones, around 92% of them seen just once. This specimen comes from a study of blood T cell repertoires in COVID-19. The germline gives CDR1 SGHRS, CDR2 YFSETQ. The CDR3 has 13 residues. V was pared by 4 bases and J by 1 base, with 8 bases between. The rearrangement joins TRBV5-1 to TRBJ1-1; tentative D call: TRBD1 (5 bases). This clonotype was sampled from a human donor in a cohort sampled during active COVID-19. Material for sequencing was peripheral blood. The CDR3 sequence: CASSATENTEAFF. The CDR3 DNA follows: TGCGCCAGCAGCGCGACAGAGAACACTGAAGCTTTCTTT.